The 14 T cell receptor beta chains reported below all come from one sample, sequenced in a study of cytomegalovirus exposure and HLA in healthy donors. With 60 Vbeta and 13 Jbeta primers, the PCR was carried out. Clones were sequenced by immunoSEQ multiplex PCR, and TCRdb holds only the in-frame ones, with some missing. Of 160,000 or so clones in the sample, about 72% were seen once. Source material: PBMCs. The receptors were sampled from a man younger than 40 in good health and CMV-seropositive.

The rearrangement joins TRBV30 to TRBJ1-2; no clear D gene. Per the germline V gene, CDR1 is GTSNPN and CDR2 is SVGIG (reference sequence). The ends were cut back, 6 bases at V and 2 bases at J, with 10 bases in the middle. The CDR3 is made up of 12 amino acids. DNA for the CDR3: TGTGCCTGTAGGGAGGAGAACTATGGCTACACCTTC. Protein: CACREENYGYTF. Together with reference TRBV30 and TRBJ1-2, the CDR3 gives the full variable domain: SQTIHQWPATLVQPVGSPLSLECTVEGTSNPNLYWYRQAAGRGLQLLFYSVGIGQISSEVPQNLSASRPQDRQFILSSKKLLLSDSGFYLCACREENYGYTFGSGTRLTVV.

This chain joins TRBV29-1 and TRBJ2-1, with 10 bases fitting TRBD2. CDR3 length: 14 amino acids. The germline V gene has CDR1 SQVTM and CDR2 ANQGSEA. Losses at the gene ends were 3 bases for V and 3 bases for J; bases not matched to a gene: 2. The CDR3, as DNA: TGCAGCGTTGATACTAGCGGGGTCTACAATGAGCAGTTCTTC. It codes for CSVDTSGVYNEQFF.

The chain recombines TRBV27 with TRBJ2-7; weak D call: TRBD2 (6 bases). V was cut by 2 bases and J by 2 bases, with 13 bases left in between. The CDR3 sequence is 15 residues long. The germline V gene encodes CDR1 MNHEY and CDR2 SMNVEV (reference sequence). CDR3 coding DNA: TGTGCCAGCAGTTTACGAGGGAGGCAAACCTACGAGCAGTACTTC. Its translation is CASSLRGRQTYEQYF.

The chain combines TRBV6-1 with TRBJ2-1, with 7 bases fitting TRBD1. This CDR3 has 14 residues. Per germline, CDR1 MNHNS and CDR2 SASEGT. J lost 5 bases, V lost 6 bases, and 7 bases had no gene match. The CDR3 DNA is TGTGCCAGCAGACCGACAGGGTTTAACAATGAGCAGTTCTTC. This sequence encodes CASRPTGFNNEQFF.

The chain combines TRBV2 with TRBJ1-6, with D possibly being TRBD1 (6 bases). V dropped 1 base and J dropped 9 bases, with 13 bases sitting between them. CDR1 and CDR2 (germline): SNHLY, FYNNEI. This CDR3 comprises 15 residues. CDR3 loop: CASSEGGQLISPLHF. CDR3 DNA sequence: TGTGCCAGCAGTGAAGGAGGACAGCTCATTTCACCCCTCCACTTT.

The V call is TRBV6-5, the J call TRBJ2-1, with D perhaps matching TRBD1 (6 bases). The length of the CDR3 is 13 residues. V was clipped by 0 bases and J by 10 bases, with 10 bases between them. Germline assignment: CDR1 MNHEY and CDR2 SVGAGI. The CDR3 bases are TGTGCCAGCAGTTACTCGAGGGGGACCGAGCAGTTCTTC. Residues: CASSYSRGTEQFF.

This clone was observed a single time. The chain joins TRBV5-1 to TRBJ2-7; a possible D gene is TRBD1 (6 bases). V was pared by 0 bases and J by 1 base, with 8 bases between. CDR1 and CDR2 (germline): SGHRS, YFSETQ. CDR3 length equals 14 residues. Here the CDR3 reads CASSLVTGSYEQYF. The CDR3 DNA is TGCGCCAGCAGCTTGGTGACAGGATCCTACGAGCAGTACTTC.

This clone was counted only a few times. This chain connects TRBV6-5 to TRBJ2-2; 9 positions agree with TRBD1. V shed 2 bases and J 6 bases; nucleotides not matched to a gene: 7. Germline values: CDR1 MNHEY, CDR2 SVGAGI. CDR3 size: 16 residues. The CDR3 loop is CASSYTGQGRPGELFF. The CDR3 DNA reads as TGTGCCAGCAGTTACACGGGACAGGGTCGTCCCGGGGAGCTGTTTTTT.

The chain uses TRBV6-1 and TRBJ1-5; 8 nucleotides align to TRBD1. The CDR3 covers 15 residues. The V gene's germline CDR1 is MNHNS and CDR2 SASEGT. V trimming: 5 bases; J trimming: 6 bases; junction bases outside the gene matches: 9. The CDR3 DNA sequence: TGTGCCAGCAGTTTTGGCGGACAGGGAGGTCAGCCCCAGCATTTT. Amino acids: CASSFGGQGGQPQHF.

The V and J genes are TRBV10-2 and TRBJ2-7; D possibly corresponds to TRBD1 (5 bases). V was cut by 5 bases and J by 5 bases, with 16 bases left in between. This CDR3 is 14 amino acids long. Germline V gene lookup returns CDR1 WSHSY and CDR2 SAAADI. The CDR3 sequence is CASSQGVGFDEQYF. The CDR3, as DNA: TGCGCCAGCAGTCAAGGGGTAGGGTTCGACGAGCAGTACTTC.

DNA for the CDR3: TGTGCCAGCAGTGAAATGACAGGGAATTCACCCCTCCACTTT. Residues: CASSEMTGNSPLHF. V and J are TRBV6-1 and TRBJ1-6; 7 bases map to TRBD1. The CDR3 has 14 amino acids. CDR1 MNHNS and CDR2 SASEGT come from the germline V gene. The V segment lost 2 bases and the J segment 7 bases; nucleotides outside the gene matches: 2.

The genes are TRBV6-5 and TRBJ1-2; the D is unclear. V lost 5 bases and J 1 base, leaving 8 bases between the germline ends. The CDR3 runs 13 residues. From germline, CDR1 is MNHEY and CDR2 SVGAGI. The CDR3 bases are TGTGCCAGCAGTCTGATGAGTAACTATGGCTACACCTTC. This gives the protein CASSLMSNYGYTF.

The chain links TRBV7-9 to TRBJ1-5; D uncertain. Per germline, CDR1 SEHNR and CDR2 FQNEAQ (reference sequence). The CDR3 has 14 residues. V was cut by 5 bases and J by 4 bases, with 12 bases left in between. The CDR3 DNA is TGTGCCAGCAGCCTTTCGACAAGGAATCAGCCCCAGCATTTT. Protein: CASSLSTRNQPQHF. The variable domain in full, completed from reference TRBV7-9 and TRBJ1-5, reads DTGVSQNPRHKITKRGQNVTFRCDPISEHNRLYWYRQTLGQGPEFLTYFQNEAQLEKSRLLSDRFSAERPKGSFSTLEIQRTEQGDSAMYLCASSLSTRNQPQHFGDGTRLSIL.

DNA for the CDR3: TGTGCCAGCAGTCCCCCCCGGGTAACCTACAATGAGCAGTTCTTC. Translating it yields CASSPPRVTYNEQFF. The J gene is TRBJ2-1, the V gene TRBV28; D unresolved. This CDR3 is built from 15 residues. Trimming removed 5 bases from V and 2 bases from J, with 13 bases in between. Germline CDR1 reads MDHEN; CDR2 reads SYDVKM.